The sequence of this TCR beta chain was determined in a study of long-term antiretroviral therapy in people with HIV. This CDR3 contains 14 residues. Turning to this clone: The antigen is unknown.

Study outcomes and limitations: Repertoires with HIV possessed tighter CDR3 length spans than those of controls.

The samples, holding roughly 0.85-10 million cryopreserved PBMC, were thawed before DNA extraction was carried out. Survey-level resolution applied to immunoSEQ assay v3.0. Sequencing used immunoSEQ multiplex PCR; TCRdb keeps in-frame clones, though not all of them. The sample holds 20,000 to 30,000 clones, 79% seen once. Here the sequenced sample was unsorted PBMCs, taken 1.2 years after starting antiretroviral therapy. The chain has TRBV1 and TRBJ1-5; TRBD1, the table's D call, was not compared with the DNA. TRBV1 counts as a pseudogene. This receptor was taken from a woman between 40 and 50 years old with HIV. CDR3 region: CTSSQDRVNQPQHF. Here the CDR3 DNA reads TGCACCAGCAGCCAAGACAGGGTAAATCAGCCCCAGCATTTT.